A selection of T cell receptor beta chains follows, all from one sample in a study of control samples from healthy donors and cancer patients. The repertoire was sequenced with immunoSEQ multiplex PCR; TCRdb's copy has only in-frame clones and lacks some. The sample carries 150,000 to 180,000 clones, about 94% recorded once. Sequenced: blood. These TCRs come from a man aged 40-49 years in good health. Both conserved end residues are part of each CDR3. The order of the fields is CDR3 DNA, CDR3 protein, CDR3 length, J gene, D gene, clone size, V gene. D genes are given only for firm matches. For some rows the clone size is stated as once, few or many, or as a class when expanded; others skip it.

CDR3 DNA: TGTGCCAGCAGTGAAACCCGCCGGGGGGGCAAGTCAGATACGCAGTATTTT; CDR3 protein: CASSETRRGGKSDTQYF; CDR3 length: 17; J gene: TRBJ2-3; D gene: TRBD2; clone size: NA; V gene: TRBV2
CDR3 DNA: TGTGCCAGCAGTGAAACTAGCGGGAGGGAGACCCAGTACTTC; CDR3 protein: CASSETSGRETQYF; CDR3 length: 14; J gene: TRBJ2-5; D gene: TRBD2; clone size: NA; V gene: TRBV2
CDR3 DNA: TGTGCCAGCGGAAAACCAAGGGGGGGTGGTTCACCCCTCCACTTT; CDR3 protein: CASGKPRGGGSPLHF; CDR3 length: 15; J gene: TRBJ1-6; D gene: NA; clone size: NA; V gene: TRBV28
CDR3 DNA: TGTGCCAGCAGTGATAGTAGCAATCAGCCCCAGCATTTT; CDR3 protein: CASSDSSNQPQHF; CDR3 length: 13; J gene: TRBJ1-5; D gene: NA; clone size: NA; V gene: TRBV2
CDR3 DNA: TGTGCCAGCAGTTACGTCCAGGGCCCAGGCTATCGGTCACCCCTCCACTTT; CDR3 protein: CASSYVQGPGYRSPLHF; CDR3 length: 17; J gene: TRBJ1-6; D gene: NA; clone size: NA; V gene: TRBV6-2/TRBV6-3
CDR3 DNA: TGTGCCAGCAGTTTAGCCCTTCATGATGAGCAGTTCTTC; CDR3 protein: CASSLALHDEQFF; CDR3 length: 13; J gene: TRBJ2-1; D gene: NA; clone size: NA; V gene: TRBV12-3/TRBV12-4
CDR3 DNA: TGTGCCAGCAGCCCAGAGGGACAGGTCGCCGAGACCCAGTACTTC; CDR3 protein: CASSPEGQVAETQYF; CDR3 length: 15; J gene: TRBJ2-5; D gene: TRBD1; clone size: NA; V gene: TRBV7-8
CDR3 DNA: TGTGCCAGCAGTGAAGCTTTGGGGGAGACGAATCAGCCCCAGCATTTT; CDR3 protein: CASSEALGETNQPQHF; CDR3 length: 16; J gene: TRBJ1-5; D gene: NA; clone size: NA; V gene: TRBV2
CDR3 DNA: TGCGCCAGCAGCCAGGACAGGGGCTATGGCTACACCTTC; CDR3 protein: CASSQDRGYGYTF; CDR3 length: 13; J gene: TRBJ1-2; D gene: TRBD1; clone size: NA; V gene: TRBV4-1
CDR3 DNA: TGTGCCAGCAGCTTGGCCGGGAATATCAATTCACCCCTCCACTTT; CDR3 protein: CASSLAGNINSPLHF; CDR3 length: 15; J gene: TRBJ1-6; D gene: NA; clone size: NA; V gene: TRBV5-6
CDR3 DNA: TGTGCCAGTACCCCGGCAGGGGCGAACACTGAAGCTTTCTTT; CDR3 protein: CASTPAGANTEAFF; CDR3 length: 14; J gene: TRBJ1-1; D gene: NA; clone size: NA; V gene: TRBV19
CDR3 DNA: TGTGCCACCGCCTCCGTGGGCAGTACCTCGAGGGAGCTGTTTTTT; CDR3 protein: CATASVGSTSRELFF; CDR3 length: 15; J gene: TRBJ2-2; D gene: NA; clone size: NA; V gene: TRBV24-1
CDR3 DNA: TGTGCTAGTGGTTTGGAACAGGGGGAAACCTATGGCTACACCTTC; CDR3 protein: CASGLEQGETYGYTF; CDR3 length: 15; J gene: TRBJ1-2; D gene: TRBD1; clone size: NA; V gene: TRBV12-5
CDR3 DNA: TGTGCCAGCGGGCCTCGGTACACGCAGTATTTT; CDR3 protein: CASGPRYTQYF; CDR3 length: 11; J gene: TRBJ2-3; D gene: NA; clone size: NA; V gene: TRBV28
CDR3 DNA: TGCGCCAGCAGCTTGGAGGGACAGGGGGCGACTGGCTACACCTTC; CDR3 protein: CASSLEGQGATGYTF; CDR3 length: 15; J gene: TRBJ1-2; D gene: TRBD1; clone size: NA; V gene: TRBV5-1
CDR3 DNA: TGTGCCAGCAGCCCCTCCTATAGGAACACTGAAGCTTTCTTT; CDR3 protein: CASSPSYRNTEAFF; CDR3 length: 14; J gene: TRBJ1-1; D gene: NA; clone size: NA; V gene: TRBV3-1/TRBV3-2
CDR3 DNA: TGTGCCAGCAGTGGGGGCGGGGGGCAACTTAAAAACATTCAGTACTTC; CDR3 protein: CASSGGGGQLKNIQYF; CDR3 length: 16; J gene: TRBJ2-4; D gene: TRBD2; clone size: NA; V gene: TRBV2
CDR3 DNA: TGTGCCAGTAGTCGAGGGGTCAGACAGGGCAATCAGCCCCAGCATTTT; CDR3 protein: CASSRGVRQGNQPQHF; CDR3 length: 16; J gene: TRBJ1-5; D gene: NA; clone size: NA; V gene: TRBV19
CDR3 DNA: TGTGCCACCAGTGATTTTGGGTTCCCGGAAGTCAAAAACATTCAGTACTTC; CDR3 protein: CATSDFGFPEVKNIQYF; CDR3 length: 17; J gene: TRBJ2-4; D gene: NA; clone size: NA; V gene: TRBV24-1
CDR3 DNA: TGTGCCATCAGTGAGTCGATACCGCTAACTGAAGCTTTCTTT; CDR3 protein: CAISESIPLTEAFF; CDR3 length: 14; J gene: TRBJ1-1; D gene: NA; clone size: NA; V gene: TRBV10-3
CDR3 DNA: TGTGCCAGCAGCCCTCACCGGGTTTCTGGCTATGGCTACACCTTC; CDR3 protein: CASSPHRVSGYGYTF; CDR3 length: 15; J gene: TRBJ1-2; D gene: NA; clone size: once; V gene: TRBV21-1
CDR3 DNA: TGTGCCTGGAGCCTGGACAGTCCGGAGGGTGAAGCTTTCTTT; CDR3 protein: CAWSLDSPEGEAFF; CDR3 length: 14; J gene: TRBJ1-1; D gene: NA; clone size: NA; V gene: TRBV30
CDR3 DNA: TGTGCCAGCAGGGGACACACGAACACTGAAGCTTTCTTT; CDR3 protein: CASRGHTNTEAFF; CDR3 length: 13; J gene: TRBJ1-1; D gene: NA; clone size: NA; V gene: TRBV6-4
CDR3 DNA: TGTGCCAGCTCAGCGGACGGCAATCAGCCCCAGCATTTT; CDR3 protein: CASSADGNQPQHF; CDR3 length: 13; J gene: TRBJ1-5; D gene: NA; clone size: NA; V gene: TRBV18
CDR3 DNA: TGTGCCTGGAGCAGTGGCCCGGGGGAACTGTTTTTT; CDR3 protein: CAWSSGPGELFF; CDR3 length: 12; J gene: TRBJ1-4; D gene: NA; clone size: once; V gene: TRBV30
CDR3 DNA: TGCGCCAGCAGGCCAGGGGGCCGAGCTAATGAAAAACTGTTTTTT; CDR3 protein: CASRPGGRANEKLFF; CDR3 length: 15; J gene: TRBJ1-4; D gene: TRBD1; clone size: NA; V gene: TRBV5-1
CDR3 DNA: TGTGCCAGCAGTTATGGGCAGAACTATGGCTACACCTTC; CDR3 protein: CASSYGQNYGYTF; CDR3 length: 13; J gene: TRBJ1-2; D gene: NA; clone size: NA; V gene: TRBV6-5
CDR3 DNA: TGCGCCAGCAGCCAAGTGGGTCAATTGGACAATGAGCAGTTCTTC; CDR3 protein: CASSQVGQLDNEQFF; CDR3 length: 15; J gene: TRBJ2-1; D gene: NA; clone size: NA; V gene: TRBV4-3
CDR3 DNA: TGTGCCAGCGCATTCCCGGACAGTCAGGAAAAACTGTTTTTT; CDR3 protein: CASAFPDSQEKLFF; CDR3 length: 14; J gene: TRBJ1-4; D gene: NA; clone size: NA; V gene: TRBV2
CDR3 DNA: TGTGCCAGCAGCCCCCAAACAGGGGGCGACTCCTACGAGCAGTACTTC; CDR3 protein: CASSPQTGGDSYEQYF; CDR3 length: 16; J gene: TRBJ2-7; D gene: TRBD1; clone size: NA; V gene: TRBV11-2
CDR3 DNA: TGTGCCTGGAGTCCCGTCGCCGACACTGACTTTGAAGCTTTCTTT; CDR3 protein: CAWSPVADTDFEAFF; CDR3 length: 15; J gene: TRBJ1-1; D gene: NA; clone size: NA; V gene: TRBV30
CDR3 DNA: TGCAGTGCTAGTCGCCCTCCCACCGGGCCGAGCTCCTACGAGCAGTACTTC; CDR3 protein: CSASRPPTGPSSYEQYF; CDR3 length: 17; J gene: TRBJ2-7; D gene: NA; clone size: NA; V gene: TRBV20-1
CDR3 DNA: TGTGCCAGCACATTAGCGGTTGGCACAGATACGCAGTATTTT; CDR3 protein: CASTLAVGTDTQYF; CDR3 length: 14; J gene: TRBJ2-3; D gene: NA; clone size: NA; V gene: TRBV27
CDR3 DNA: TGTGCCAGCAGCTTGGCCGCCAGGGGGTTCGAGCAGTACTTC; CDR3 protein: CASSLAARGFEQYF; CDR3 length: 14; J gene: TRBJ2-7; D gene: TRBD1; clone size: NA; V gene: TRBV5-5
CDR3 DNA: TGTGCCTGGAGTAAAAATAGGGCTAATGAAAAACTGTTTTTT; CDR3 protein: CAWSKNRANEKLFF; CDR3 length: 14; J gene: TRBJ1-4; D gene: NA; clone size: NA; V gene: TRBV30
CDR3 DNA: TGTGCCAGCAGTTTCAGCACAGATACGCAGTATTTT; CDR3 protein: CASSFSTDTQYF; CDR3 length: 12; J gene: TRBJ2-3; D gene: NA; clone size: NA; V gene: TRBV28
CDR3 DNA: TGTGCCAGTAGTATAGATCTCGCAGGGAGGAGCACAGATACGCAGTATTTT; CDR3 protein: CASSIDLAGRSTDTQYF; CDR3 length: 17; J gene: TRBJ2-3; D gene: NA; clone size: NA; V gene: TRBV19
CDR3 DNA: TGCGCCAGCAGCCAGTCCGTATCGGATACGCAGTATTTT; CDR3 protein: CASSQSVSDTQYF; CDR3 length: 13; J gene: TRBJ2-3; D gene: NA; clone size: NA; V gene: TRBV4-3